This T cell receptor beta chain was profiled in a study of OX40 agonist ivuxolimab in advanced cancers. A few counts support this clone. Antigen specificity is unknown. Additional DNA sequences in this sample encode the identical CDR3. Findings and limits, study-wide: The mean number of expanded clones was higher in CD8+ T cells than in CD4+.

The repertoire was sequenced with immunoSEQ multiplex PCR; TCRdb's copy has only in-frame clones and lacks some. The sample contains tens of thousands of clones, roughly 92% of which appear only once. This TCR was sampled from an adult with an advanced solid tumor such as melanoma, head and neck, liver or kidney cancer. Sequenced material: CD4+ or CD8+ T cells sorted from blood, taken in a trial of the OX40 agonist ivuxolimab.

The CDR3, as DNA: TGCAGTGCCGGGCGGAACACTGAAGCTTTCTTT. It is translated as CSAGRNTEAFF. The J gene is TRBJ1-1, the V gene TRBV20-1; no clear D. The CDR3 extends over 11 amino acids. Germline V CDR1 and CDR2: DFQATT, SNEGSKA (reference sequence). The V and J ends lost 6 bases and 1 base respectively, with 6 bases between them.